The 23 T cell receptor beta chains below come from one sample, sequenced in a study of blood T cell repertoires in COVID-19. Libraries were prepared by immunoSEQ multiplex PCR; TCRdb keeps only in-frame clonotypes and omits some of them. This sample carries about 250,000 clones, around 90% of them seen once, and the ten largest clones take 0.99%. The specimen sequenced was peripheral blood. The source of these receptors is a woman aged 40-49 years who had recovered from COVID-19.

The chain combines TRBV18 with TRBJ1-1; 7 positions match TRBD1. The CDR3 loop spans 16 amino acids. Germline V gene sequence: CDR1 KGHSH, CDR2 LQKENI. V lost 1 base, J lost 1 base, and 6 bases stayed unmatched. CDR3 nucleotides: TGTGCCAGCTCACCACTTGGCCGACAGGGGAACACTGAAGCTTTCTTT. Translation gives CASSPLGRQGNTEAFF.

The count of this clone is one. This CDR3 is CASSPPAGGSYNEQFF. DNA for the CDR3: TGTGCCAGCAGCCCCCCCGCGGGGGGTTCCTACAATGAGCAGTTCTTC. The chain recombines TRBV5-6 with TRBJ2-1; 8 positions agree with TRBD2. Trimming cost V 4 bases and J 1 base; bases outside gene matches: 7. Per the germline V gene, CDR1 is SGHDT and CDR2 is YYEEEE. The CDR3 length is 16 residues.

The CDR3 DNA reads as TGTGCCAGCAGCCTCAGGGCGCTTAATGAAAAACTGTTTTTT. The encoded protein is CASSLRALNEKLFF. The chain joins TRBV4-2 to TRBJ1-4, with D possibly matching TRBD1 (5 bases). The CDR3 runs 14 residues. Germline V gene sequence: CDR1 LGHNA, CDR2 YNFKEQ. V lost 4 bases, J lost 4 bases, and 10 bases lay in between.

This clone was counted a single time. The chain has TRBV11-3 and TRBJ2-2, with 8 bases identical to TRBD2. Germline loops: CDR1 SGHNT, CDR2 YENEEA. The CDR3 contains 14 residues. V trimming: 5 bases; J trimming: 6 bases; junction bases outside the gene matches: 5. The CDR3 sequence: CASSPGLGAGELFF. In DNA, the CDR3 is TGTGCCAGCAGCCCGGGACTAGGCGCCGGGGAGCTGTTTTTT. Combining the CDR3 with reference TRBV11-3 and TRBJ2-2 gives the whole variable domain EAGVVQSPRYKIIEKKQPVAFWCNPISGHNTLYWYLQNLGQGPELLIRYENEEAVDDSQLPKDRFSAERLKGVDSTLKIQPAELGDSAVYLCASSPGLGAGELFFGEGSRLTVL.

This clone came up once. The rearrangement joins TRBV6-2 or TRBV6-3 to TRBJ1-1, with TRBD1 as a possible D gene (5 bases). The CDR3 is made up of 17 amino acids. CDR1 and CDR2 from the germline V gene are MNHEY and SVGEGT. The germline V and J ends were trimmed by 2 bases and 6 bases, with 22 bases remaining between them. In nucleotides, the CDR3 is TGTGCCAGCAGTTACCTCCCCTTGGGAGGGACCCCGGCTGAAGCTTTCTTT. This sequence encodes CASSYLPLGGTPAEAFF.

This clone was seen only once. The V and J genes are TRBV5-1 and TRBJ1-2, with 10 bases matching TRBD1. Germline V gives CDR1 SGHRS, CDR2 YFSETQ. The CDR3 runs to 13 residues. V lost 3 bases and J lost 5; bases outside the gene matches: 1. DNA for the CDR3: TGCGCCAGCAGCTGGGACAGGGGATATGGCTACACCTTC. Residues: CASSWDRGYGYTF.

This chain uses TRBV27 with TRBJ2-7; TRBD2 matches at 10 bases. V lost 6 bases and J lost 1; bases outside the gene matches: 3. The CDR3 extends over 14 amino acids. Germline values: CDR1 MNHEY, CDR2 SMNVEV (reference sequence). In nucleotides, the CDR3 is TGTGCCAGCAGCTTGACTAGCGGGTCCTACGAGCAGTACTTC. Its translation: CASSLTSGSYEQYF.

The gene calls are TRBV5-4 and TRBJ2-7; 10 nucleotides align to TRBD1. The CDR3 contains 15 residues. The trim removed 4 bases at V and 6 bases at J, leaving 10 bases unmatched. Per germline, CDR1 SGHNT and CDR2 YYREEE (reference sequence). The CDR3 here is CASSDTGTGVGEQYF. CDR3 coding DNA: TGTGCCAGCAGCGACACCGGGACAGGGGTGGGCGAGCAGTACTTC. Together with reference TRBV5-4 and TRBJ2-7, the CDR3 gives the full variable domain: ETGVTQSPTHLIKTRGQQVTLRCSSQSGHNTVSWYQQALGQGPQFIFQYYREEENGRGNFPPRFSGLQFPNYSSELNVNALELDDSALYLCASSDTGTGVGEQYFGPGTRLTVT.

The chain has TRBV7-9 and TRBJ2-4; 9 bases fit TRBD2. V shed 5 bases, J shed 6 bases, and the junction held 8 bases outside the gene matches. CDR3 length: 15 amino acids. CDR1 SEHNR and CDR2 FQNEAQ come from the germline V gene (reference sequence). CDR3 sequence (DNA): TGTGCCAGCAGCCCAATAGCGGGAGTTGGAAACATTCAGTACTTC. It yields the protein CASSPIAGVGNIQYF. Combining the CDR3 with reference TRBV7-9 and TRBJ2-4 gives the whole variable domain DTGVSQNPRHKITKRGQNVTFRCDPISEHNRLYWYRQTLGQGPEFLTYFQNEAQLEKSRLLSDRFSAERPKGSFSTLEIQRTEQGDSAMYLCASSPIAGVGNIQYFGAGTRLSVL.

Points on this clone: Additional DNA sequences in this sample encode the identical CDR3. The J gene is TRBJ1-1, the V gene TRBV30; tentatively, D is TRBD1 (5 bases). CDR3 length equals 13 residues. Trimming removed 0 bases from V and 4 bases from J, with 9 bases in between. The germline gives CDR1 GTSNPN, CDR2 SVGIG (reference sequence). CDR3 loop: CAWSVRGGTEAFF. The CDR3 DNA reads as TGTGCCTGGAGTGTACGCGGGGGCACTGAAGCTTTCTTT.

CDR3 loop: CASSYDPLGAFDGNTEAFF. The CDR3 DNA follows: TGTGCCAGCAGTTACGACCCCCTGGGGGCCTTTGATGGGAACACTGAAGCTTTCTTT. The gene calls are TRBV6-2 or TRBV6-3 and TRBJ1-1, with a possible D match to TRBD1 (6 bases). This CDR3 has 19 residues. CDR1 is MNHEY and CDR2 is SVGEGT in the germline V gene. V lost 2 bases and J lost 1, with 23 bases in between.

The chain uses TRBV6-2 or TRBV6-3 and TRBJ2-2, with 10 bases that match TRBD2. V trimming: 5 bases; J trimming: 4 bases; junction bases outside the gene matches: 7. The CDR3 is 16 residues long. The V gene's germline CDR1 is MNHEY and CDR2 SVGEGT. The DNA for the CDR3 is TGTGCCAGCAGTCGAACACTAGCGGGACTCACCGGGGAGCTGTTTTTT. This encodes CASSRTLAGLTGELFF.

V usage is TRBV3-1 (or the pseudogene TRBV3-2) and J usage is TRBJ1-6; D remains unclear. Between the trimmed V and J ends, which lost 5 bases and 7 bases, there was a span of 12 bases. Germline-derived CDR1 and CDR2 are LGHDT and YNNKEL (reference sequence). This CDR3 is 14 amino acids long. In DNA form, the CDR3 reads TGTGCCAGCAGCTCCGTGGCGAGGAATTCACCCCTCCACTTT. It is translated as CASSSVARNSPLHF.

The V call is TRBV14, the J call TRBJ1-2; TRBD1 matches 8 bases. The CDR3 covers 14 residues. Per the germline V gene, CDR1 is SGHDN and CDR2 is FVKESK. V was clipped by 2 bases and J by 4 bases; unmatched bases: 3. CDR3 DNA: TGTGCCAGCAGCCAATGGACAGGGTCCTATGGCTACACCTTC. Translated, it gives CASSQWTGSYGYTF.

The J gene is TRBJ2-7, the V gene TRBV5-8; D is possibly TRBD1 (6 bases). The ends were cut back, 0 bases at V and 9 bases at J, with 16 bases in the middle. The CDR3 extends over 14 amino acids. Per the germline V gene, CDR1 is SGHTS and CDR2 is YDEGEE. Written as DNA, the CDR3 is TGTGCCAGCAGCTTGGGGCCAGGGGCGCAAGGGCAGTACGTC. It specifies CASSLGPGAQGQYV.

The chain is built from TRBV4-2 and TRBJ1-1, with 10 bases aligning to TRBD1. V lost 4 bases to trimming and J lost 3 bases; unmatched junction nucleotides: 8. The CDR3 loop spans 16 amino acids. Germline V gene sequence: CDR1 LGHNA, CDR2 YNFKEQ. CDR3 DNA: TGTGCCAGCAGCCGCCGGGACAGGGGAAAGGACACTGAAGCTTTCTTT. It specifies CASSRRDRGKDTEAFF.

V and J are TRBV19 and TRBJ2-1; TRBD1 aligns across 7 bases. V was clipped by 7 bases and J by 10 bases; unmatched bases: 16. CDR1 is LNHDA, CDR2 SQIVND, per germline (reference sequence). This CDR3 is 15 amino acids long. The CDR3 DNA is TGTGCCAGTACCTTATCCGCCCGGACAGGTGCCGAGCAGTTCTTC. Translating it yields CASTLSARTGAEQFF.

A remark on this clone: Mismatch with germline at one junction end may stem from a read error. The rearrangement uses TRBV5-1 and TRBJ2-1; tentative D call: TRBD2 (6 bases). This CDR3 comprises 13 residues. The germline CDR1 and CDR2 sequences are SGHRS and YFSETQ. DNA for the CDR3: TGCGCCAGCAGCTTGGACGGGAGCCCCCGGTCGGTCTTC. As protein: CASSLDGSPRSVF.

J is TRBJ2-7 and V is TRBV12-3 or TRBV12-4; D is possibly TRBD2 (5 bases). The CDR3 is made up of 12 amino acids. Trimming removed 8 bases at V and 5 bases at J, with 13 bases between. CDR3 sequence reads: CASARGIHEQYF. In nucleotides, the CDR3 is TGTGCCAGCGCCCGGGGTATCCACGAGCAGTACTTC.

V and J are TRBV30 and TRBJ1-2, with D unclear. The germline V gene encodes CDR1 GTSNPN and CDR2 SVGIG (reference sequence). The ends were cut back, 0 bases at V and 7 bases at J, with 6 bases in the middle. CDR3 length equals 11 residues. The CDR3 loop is CAWSVLRGYTF. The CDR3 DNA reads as TGTGCCTGGAGTGTACTCCGTGGCTACACCTTC.

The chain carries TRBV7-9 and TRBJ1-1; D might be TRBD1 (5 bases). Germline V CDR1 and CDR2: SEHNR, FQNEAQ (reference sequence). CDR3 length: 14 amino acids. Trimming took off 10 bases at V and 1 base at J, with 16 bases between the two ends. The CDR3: CATGPWGQNTEAFF. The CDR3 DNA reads TGTGCCACCGGACCATGGGGCCAGAACACTGAAGCTTTCTTT.

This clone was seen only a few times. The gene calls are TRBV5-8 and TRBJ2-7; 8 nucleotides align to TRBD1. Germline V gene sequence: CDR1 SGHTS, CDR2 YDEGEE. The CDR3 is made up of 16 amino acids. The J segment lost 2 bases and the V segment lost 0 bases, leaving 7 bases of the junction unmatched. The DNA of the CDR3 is TGTGCCAGCAGCTTGGCCCTATTGGACAGGGCCTACGAGCAGTACTTC. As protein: CASSLALLDRAYEQYF.

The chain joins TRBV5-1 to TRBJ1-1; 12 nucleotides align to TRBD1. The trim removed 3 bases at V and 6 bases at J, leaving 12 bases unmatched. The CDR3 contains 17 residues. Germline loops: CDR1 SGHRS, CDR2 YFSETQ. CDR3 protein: CASSSTRDRGRGAEAFF. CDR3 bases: TGCGCCAGCAGCTCAACCCGGGACAGGGGGCGCGGCGCTGAAGCTTTCTTT.